This T cell receptor beta chain was identified in a study of neoadjuvant anti-PD-1 for oral cavity cancer. Across the study: Around day 43, patients without progression received a fourth nivolumab dose before surgery.

Some clones are missing from TCRdb's copy, which holds only in-frame ones; the method was immunoSEQ multiplex PCR. The sample yields approximately 37,000 clones, about 83% seen once. This clone appeared a single time. V shed 5 bases and J shed 7 bases, with 11 bases lying between them. CDR1 and CDR2 (germline): SGHTA, FQGNSA. The CDR3 extends over 12 amino acids. Cohort: HPV-negative, locally advanced oral cavity squamous cell carcinoma patients. This chain joins TRBV7-2 and TRBJ1-2; no reliable D call. The sequence derives from a person aged 40 to 85 with oral cavity squamous cell carcinoma. Sequences were derived from PBMCs, sampled before nivolumab (anti-PD-1) treatment. For the CDR3, the DNA is TGTGCCAGCAGCGGCTCAGGCGTTGGCTACACCTTC. Translated: CASSGSGVGYTF.